This entry describes one T cell receptor beta chain. Study members were between about 18 and 100 years old and lived in 24 US regions. Cohort allocation depended upon clinical history that participants reported. CDR3 length equals 15 residues. Germline V gene data show CDR1 as SGHDN and CDR2 as FVKESK. Trimming removed 3 bases from V and 8 bases from J, with 19 bases in between. Only in-frame clones appear in the TCRdb table, and some are missing; sequencing was by immunoSEQ multiplex PCR. Counted here are 200,000 to 300,000 clones, 65% to 90% occurring once; the ten biggest clones make up about 8.2%. The sample comes from a study of blood T cell repertoires in COVID-19. Overall study: From the United States, Italy and Spain came samples of acute and convalescent COVID-19. T cells, B-cell-depleted T cells, or PBMCs supplied cDNA or gDNA.

The sample taken for sequencing was PBMCs or T cells enriched from blood (not recorded which). V usage is TRBV14 and J usage is TRBJ1-2, with TRBD1 as a possible D gene (5 bases). This TCR derives from a woman between 45 and 65 years old with acute COVID-19. CDR3: CASSQAGSGYGGYTF. The CDR3 DNA follows: TGTGCCAGCAGCCAGGCAGGGTCCGGCTATGGCGGCTACACCTTC.